This TCR beta chain was sequenced during a study of CD8+ T cells in alopecia areata. Study in general: Tofacitinib exposure lasted 6 to 18 months, followed by 6 months off drug. Severity of treated patients was scored by affected scalp percentage. Study-level results: Tofacitinib delivered significant drops in scalp clonality and in expanded CD8+ clones among the top 100. In scalp samples, resident alphabeta T cells of normal skin are also sequenced.

Worth noting for this clone: No antigen is known for it.

cDNA serving as the sequencing template came from extracted, reverse transcribed RNA. The data were produced by immunoSEQ multiplex PCR, yet TCRdb's version contains in-frame clones alone and is incomplete. The sample carries fewer than 200,000 clones, 58% recorded once. V shed 6 bases and J shed 2 bases, with 7 bases lying between them. Germline lookup yields CDR1 ENHRY and CDR2 SYGVKD. The CDR3 consists of 12 residues. The treatment denotes: oral pan-JAK inhibitor, 5-10 mg twice daily. This receptor was obtained from a human donor with alopecia areata. Sample: CD4+ T cells sorted from blood, taken at approximately week 60, from a patient treated with tofacitinib. The J gene is TRBJ2-5, the V gene TRBV10-3, with D uncertain. CDR3 sequence (DNA): TGTGCCATCAGCGAAATGCAAGAGACCCAGTACTTC. This sequence encodes CAISEMQETQYF.